This entry is about one T cell receptor (beta chain). Its antigen is not identified. This record belongs to a study of T cell responses to AZD1222 COVID-19 vaccine. Findings and limits, study-wide: Clonal diversity was possibly underestimated; the donors were predominantly white British and more often female. Spike was spanned by vaccine-associated CD4 TCRs, which were dominant at 160-218 and 743-854.

V lost 1 base, J lost 0 bases, and 13 bases lay in between. CDR1 and CDR2 (germline): SQVTM, ANQGSEA. The CDR3 totals 16 residues. Sequenced by immunoSEQ multiplex PCR; TCRdb stores in-frame clones only, minus some. The table includes 95,000 to 150,000 clones, roughly 90% detected once. The rearrangement links TRBV29-1 to TRBJ2-1, with a weak D call TRBD2 (6 bases). The starting material was peripheral blood, obtained on day 0 of AZD1222 vaccination. This receptor was obtained from an adult in good health. This CDR3 is CSVEGGDMYSYNEQFF. CDR3 bases: TGCAGCGTTGAAGGGGGGGATATGTACTCCTACAATGAGCAGTTCTTC.